This entry concerns a single T cell receptor (beta chain). The antigen remains unidentified. One or more pre-ART and two or more post-ART PBMC samples were available from each donor. This sample was included in a study of long-term antiretroviral therapy in people with HIV. General study points: Repertoires from HIV showed CDR3 length ranges narrower than those of controls.

Germline assignment: CDR1 MNHNY and CDR2 SVGAGI (reference sequence). CDR3 length: 12 residues. V lost 4 bases to trimming and J lost 0 bases, with 4 bases between them. Survey-level immunoSEQ v3.0 assays were run. Some clones are missing from TCRdb's copy, which holds only in-frame ones; the method was immunoSEQ multiplex PCR. The sample consists of 30,000 or so clones, approximately 85% of them appearing once. This specimen was unsorted PBMCs, taken 3 years after starting antiretroviral therapy. The chain employs TRBV6-6 and TRBJ2-7; the D is unclear. The clonotype originates from a man aged 40-55 years with HIV. As DNA, the CDR3 is TGTGCCAGCAGTTCCCCCTCCTACGAGCAGTACTTC. Translated, it gives CASSSPSYEQYF.